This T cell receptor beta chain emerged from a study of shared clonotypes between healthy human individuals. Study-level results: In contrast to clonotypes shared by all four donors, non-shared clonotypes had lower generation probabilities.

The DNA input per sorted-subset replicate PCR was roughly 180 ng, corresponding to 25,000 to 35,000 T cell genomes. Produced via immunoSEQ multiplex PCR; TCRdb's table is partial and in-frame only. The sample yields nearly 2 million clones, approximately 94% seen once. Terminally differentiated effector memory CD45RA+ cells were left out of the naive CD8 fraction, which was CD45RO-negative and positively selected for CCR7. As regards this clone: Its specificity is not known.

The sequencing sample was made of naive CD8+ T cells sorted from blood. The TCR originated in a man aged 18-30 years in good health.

The CDR3 loop reads CASFGTTNNEQFF. CDR3 in DNA: TGTGCCAGCTTCGGGACTACCAACAATGAGCAGTTCTTC. V usage is TRBV6-5 and J usage is TRBJ2-1; the match to TRBD2 covers 7 bases. V was pared by 8 bases and J by 5 bases, with 6 bases of the junction left unmatched. The CDR3 spans 13 residues. In germline, CDR1 is MNHEY, CDR2 SVGAGI.